The sequence of this T cell receptor (beta chain) was determined in a study of blood T cells in healthy people across ages. Every donor gave 9 to 10 milliliters of peripheral blood. PCR was performed a second time for about 7 to 11 cycles using a sample-barcoded 5' primer and a J-beta primer mix. TCRdb processed the 5' RACE reads anew with MiXCR; each CDR3 protein has one entry. The sample has hundreds of thousands of distinct CDR3 sequences, more than 25% seen once; the top ten hold around 16%. The origin of this receptor is a woman of 80 years or more in good health. Sequenced sample: blood.

CDR3 region: CSGSGGARTDTQYF. CDR3 DNA: TGCAGTGGCTCCGGGGGGGCCCGTACAGATACGCAGTATTTT. The chain employs TRBV20-1 and TRBJ2-3; the match to TRBD2 covers 8 bases. The germline V gene has CDR1 DFQATT and CDR2 SNEGSKA (reference sequence). The CDR3 is 14 residues long. V lost 7 bases to trimming and J lost 3 bases; unmatched junction nucleotides: 9.